The sequence of this TCR beta chain was determined in a study of vaccination effects on CD4 cells after COVID-19. Study results and limitations: There were few convalescent patients in the study and no early post-infection timepoints.

Trimming pared 5 bases from V and 5 bases from J, leaving 19 bases between. The CDR3 consists of 16 residues. Germline-derived CDR1 and CDR2 are SEHNR and FQNEAQ (reference sequence). Sequencing followed a ViraFEST assay step that expanded antigen-specific CD4+ T cells with viral peptide pools. The culture ran for less than 12 days, and then CD4+ T cells were isolated. This individual tested PCR-positive for SARS-CoV-2 infection between March and December 2020. Data came from immunoSEQ multiplex PCR; TCRdb stores just in-frame clones and leaves some out. The table has tens of thousands of clones, just under 75% seen once. This clone occurred once. Its antigen is not identified.

The receptor was isolated from a human donor who had a prior SARS-CoV-2 infection. The material sequenced was CD4+ T cells from PBMCs cultured with a peptide pool, taken before COVID-19 vaccination. The chain links TRBV7-9 to TRBJ2-1; D perhaps matches TRBD2 (6 bases). The CDR3 bases are TGTGCCAGCAGCGGCGGAGGGAGCGGGCCACACAATGAGCAGTTCTTC. It encodes CASSGGGSGPHNEQFF. Full variable domain (outside the CDR3, taken from reference TRBV7-9 and TRBJ2-1): DTGVSQNPRHKITKRGQNVTFRCDPISEHNRLYWYRQTLGQGPEFLTYFQNEAQLEKSRLLSDRFSAERPKGSFSTLEIQRTEQGDSAMYLCASSGGGSGPHNEQFFGPGTRLTVL.